Listed below are T cell receptor beta chains from one sample, sequenced in a study of tumor-infiltrating lymphocytes in oesophageal squamous cell carcinoma. Using its own MiXCR run on the PCR reads, TCRdb lists one record per CDR3 protein. The data hold 8,000 to 13,000 distinct CDR3 sequences, with roughly 63% observed a single time. Sequences were obtained from esophageal tumor tissue. Receptor source: a female donor with esophageal squamous cell carcinoma. The CDR3 runs from the conserved cysteine through the conserved F or W. The D gene is left open where the match is weak. Size tells how often a clone was seen (once, few, many) or the class of an expanded clone, and some rows leave it out.

>TRBV7-8|TRBD2|-|TRBJ2-1
TGTGCCAGCAGCGTTAGCGGGGGGCAGTTCTTC
CASSVSGGQFF
>TRBV7-9|TRBD2|medium-sized|TRBJ2-7
TGTGCCAGCAGCTCTATTCCGGGACTAGAAGAGCAGTACTTC
CASSSIPGLEEQYF
>TRBV19|TRBD2|many|TRBJ2-5
TGTGCCAGTAGCCCCGGGGCGGTTGGGCTAAATGGACTAGCGAGGGAGACCCAGTACTTC
CASSPGAVGLNGLARETQYF
>TRBV12-3/TRBV12-4|TRBD2|-|TRBJ2-1
TGTGCCAGCCAAGCGGGGTTCTCCTACAATGAGCAGTTCTTC
CASQAGFSYNEQFF
>TRBV7-3|-|few|TRBJ2-6
TGTGCCAGCAGCTTAGTCCTCTCTGGGGCCAACGTCCTGACTTTC
CASSLVLSGANVLTF
>TRBV11-3|-|few|TRBJ2-5
TGTGCCAGCAGCTCAGGTACAGGGCGATCCCAAGAGACCCAGTACTTC
CASSSGTGRSQETQYF
>TRBV7-8|TRBD1|large|TRBJ2-3
TGTGCCAGCAGCTTAGGCCCGGGAGCAGGGACAGGGATAGATACGCAGTATTTT
CASSLGPGAGTGIDTQYF
>TRBV7-8|-|-|TRBJ2-3
TGTGCCAGCAGCTTAGGACCCGCCGGAGGCACAGATACGCAGTATTTT
CASSLGPAGGTDTQYF
>TRBV5-4|-|medium-sized|TRBJ2-3
TGTGCCAGCAGCTTGGATAGCGGTTTCACGGGGACAGATACGCAGTATTTT
CASSLDSGFTGTDTQYF
>TRBV6-1|TRBD1|few|TRBJ2-3
TGTGCCAGCAGGATACAGGGGTCTAGCACAGATACGCAGTATTTT
CASRIQGSSTDTQYF
>TRBV5-1|TRBD2|many|TRBJ2-3
TGCGCCAGCAGCTTGGCCGCTAGCGGGGGGGCCTTAGATACGCAGTATTTT
CASSLAASGGALDTQYF
>TRBV7-2|-|-|TRBJ2-7
TGTGCCAGCAGCTTATTATACAATGAGCAGTACTTC
CASSLLYNEQYF
>TRBV6-6|TRBD2|once|TRBJ2-1
TGTGCCAGCAGTAACGCGGGGGGATCCTACAATGAGCAGTTCTTC
CASSNAGGSYNEQFF
>TRBV12-2|-|-|TRBJ2-5
TGTGCAAGTCGCTTAAACAGGGTCCAAGAGACCCAGTACTTC
CASRLNRVQETQYF
>TRBV27|TRBD2|many|TRBJ2-1
TGTGCCAGCAGTAAGCTAGCGGGAGGGCACAATGAGCAGTTCTTC
CASSKLAGGHNEQFF
>TRBV7-2|-|-|TRBJ2-6
TGTGCCAGCAGCTCGCAGACCTCTGGGGCCAACGTCCTGACTTTC
CASSSQTSGANVLTF
>TRBV11-2|-|large|TRBJ1-1
TGTGCCAGCAGCTTACGCTCTGAAGCTTTCTTT
CASSLRSEAFF
>TRBV7-2|TRBD1|few|TRBJ1-2
TGTGCCAGCAGCTCCGACAGGGGACCCTACGGCTACACCTTC
CASSSDRGPYGYTF
>TRBV6-1|TRBD2|-|TRBJ2-6
TGTGCCAGCAGTGAGAGCGGGGCTGGGGCCAACGTCCTGACTTTC
CASSESGAGANVLTF
>TRBV7-7|TRBD2|few|TRBJ2-5
TGTGCTAGCAGCGTCGGACTAGTAGAGGAGACCCAGTACTTC
CASSVGLVEETQYF
>TRBV7-2|-|-|TRBJ2-7
TGTGCCAGCAGGCCCGGCAGGGGCCTTTCCTACGAGCAGTACTTC
CASRPGRGLSYEQYF
>TRBV7-2|TRBD2|few|TRBJ2-5
TGTGCCAGCAGCTTAGTAGCGGGAGGGCAAGAGACCCAGTACTTC
CASSLVAGGQETQYF
>TRBV11-2|-|-|TRBJ2-7
TGTGCCAGCAGCTTAGAGGTCCTCTACGAGCAGTACTTC
CASSLEVLYEQYF
>TRBV7-7|TRBD2|few|TRBJ2-3
TGTGCTAGCAGCTTAGGGACTAGCGGGAGGACAGATACGCAGTATTTT
CASSLGTSGRTDTQYF
>TRBV6-1|TRBD1|medium-sized|TRBJ2-4
TGTGCCAGCCGAACGGACAGGGGCGGAAACATTCAGTACTTC
CASRTDRGGNIQYF
>TRBV7-2|TRBD2|-|TRBJ2-3
TGTGCCAGCAGCAATTGGACTAGCGGGGGGCATACGCAGTATTTT
CASSNWTSGGHTQYF
>TRBV7-4|-|-|TRBJ2-3
TGTGCCAGCAGCGTAAACACAGATACGCAGTATTTT
CASSVNTDTQYF